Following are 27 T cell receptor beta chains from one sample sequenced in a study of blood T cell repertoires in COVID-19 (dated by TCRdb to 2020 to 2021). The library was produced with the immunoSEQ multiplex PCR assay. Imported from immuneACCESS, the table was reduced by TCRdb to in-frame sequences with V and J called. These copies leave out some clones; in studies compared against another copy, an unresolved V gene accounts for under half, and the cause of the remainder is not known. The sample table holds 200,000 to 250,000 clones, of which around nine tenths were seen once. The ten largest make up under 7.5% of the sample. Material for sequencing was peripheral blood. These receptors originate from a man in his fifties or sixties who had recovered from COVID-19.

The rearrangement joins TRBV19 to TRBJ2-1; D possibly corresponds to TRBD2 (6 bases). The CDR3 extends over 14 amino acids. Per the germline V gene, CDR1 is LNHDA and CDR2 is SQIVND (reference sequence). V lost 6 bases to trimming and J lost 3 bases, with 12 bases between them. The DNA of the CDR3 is TGTGCCAGTAGGCGGGAAGGGATCTACAATGAGCAGTTCTTC. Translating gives CASRREGIYNEQFF.

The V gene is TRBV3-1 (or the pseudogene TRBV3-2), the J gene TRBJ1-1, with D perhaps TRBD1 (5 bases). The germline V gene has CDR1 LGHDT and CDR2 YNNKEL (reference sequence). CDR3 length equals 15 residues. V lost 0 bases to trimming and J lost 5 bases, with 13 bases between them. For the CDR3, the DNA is TGTGCCAGCAGCCAAGAAGGGAGGAGGGGTACTGAAGCTTTCTTT. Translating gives CASSQEGRRGTEAFF.

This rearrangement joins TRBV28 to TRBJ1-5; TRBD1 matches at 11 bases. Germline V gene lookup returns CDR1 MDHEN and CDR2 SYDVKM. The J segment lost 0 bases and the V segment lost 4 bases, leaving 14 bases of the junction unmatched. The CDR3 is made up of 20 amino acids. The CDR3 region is CASSSEKWTGGWDSNQPQHF. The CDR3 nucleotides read TGTGCCAGCAGTTCCGAGAAATGGACAGGGGGCTGGGATAGCAATCAGCCCCAGCATTTT.

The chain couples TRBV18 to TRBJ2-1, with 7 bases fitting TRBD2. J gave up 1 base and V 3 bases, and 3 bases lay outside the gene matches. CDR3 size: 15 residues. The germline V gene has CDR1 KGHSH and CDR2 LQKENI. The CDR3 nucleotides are TGTGCCAGCTCACCCCTTAGCGGGTCCTACAATGAGCAGTTCTTC. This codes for CASSPLSGSYNEQFF.

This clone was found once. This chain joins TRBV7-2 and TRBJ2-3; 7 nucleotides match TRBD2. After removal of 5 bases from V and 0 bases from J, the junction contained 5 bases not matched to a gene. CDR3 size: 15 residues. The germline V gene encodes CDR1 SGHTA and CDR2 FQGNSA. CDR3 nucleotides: TGTGCCAGCAGCCCTGGAGCGGGAAGCACAGATACGCAGTATTTT. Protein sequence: CASSPGAGSTDTQYF.

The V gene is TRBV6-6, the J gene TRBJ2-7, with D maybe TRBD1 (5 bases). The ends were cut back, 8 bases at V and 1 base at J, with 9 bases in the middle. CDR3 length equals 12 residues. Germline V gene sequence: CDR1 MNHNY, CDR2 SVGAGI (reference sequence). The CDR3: CASSDKSYEQYF. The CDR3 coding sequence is TGTGCCAGCTCGGACAAATCCTACGAGCAGTACTTC.

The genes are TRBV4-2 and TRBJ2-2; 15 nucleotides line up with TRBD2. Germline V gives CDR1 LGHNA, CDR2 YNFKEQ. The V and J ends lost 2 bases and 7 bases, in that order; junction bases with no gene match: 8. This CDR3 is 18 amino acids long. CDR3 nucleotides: TGTGCCAGCAGCCAACTTCGGACTAGCGGGAGGGAAGGCGGGGAGCTGTTTTTT. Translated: CASSQLRTSGREGGELFF.

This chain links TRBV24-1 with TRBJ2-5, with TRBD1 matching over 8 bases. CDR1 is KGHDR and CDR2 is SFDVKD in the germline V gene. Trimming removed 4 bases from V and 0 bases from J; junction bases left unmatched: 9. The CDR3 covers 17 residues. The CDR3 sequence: CATSDPGTGEYQETQYF. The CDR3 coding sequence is TGTGCCACCAGTGACCCTGGGACAGGAGAGTACCAAGAGACCCAGTACTTC.

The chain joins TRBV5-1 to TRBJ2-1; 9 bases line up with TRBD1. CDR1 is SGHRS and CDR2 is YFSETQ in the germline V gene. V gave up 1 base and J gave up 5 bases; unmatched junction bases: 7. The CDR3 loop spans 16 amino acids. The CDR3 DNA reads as TGCGCCAGCAGCTTGCACGGACAGGGGTTCGACAATGAGCAGTTCTTC. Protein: CASSLHGQGFDNEQFF.

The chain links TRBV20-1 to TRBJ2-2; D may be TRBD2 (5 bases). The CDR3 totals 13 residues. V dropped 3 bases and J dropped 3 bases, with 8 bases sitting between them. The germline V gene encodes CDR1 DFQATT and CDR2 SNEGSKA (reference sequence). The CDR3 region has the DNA TGCAGTGCTAGTTCGGGGTACACCGGGGAGCTGTTTTTT. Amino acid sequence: CSASSGYTGELFF.

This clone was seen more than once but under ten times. The CDR3 here is CASSWTWETNSPLHF. For the CDR3, the DNA is TGTGCCAGCAGCTGGACCTGGGAGACAAATTCACCCCTCCACTTT. V and J are TRBV7-7 and TRBJ1-6; D is undetermined. Germline V lookup: CDR1 SSHAT, CDR2 FNYEAQ (reference sequence). Trimming took off 4 bases at V and 7 bases at J, with 14 bases between the two ends. The CDR3 is 15 amino acids.

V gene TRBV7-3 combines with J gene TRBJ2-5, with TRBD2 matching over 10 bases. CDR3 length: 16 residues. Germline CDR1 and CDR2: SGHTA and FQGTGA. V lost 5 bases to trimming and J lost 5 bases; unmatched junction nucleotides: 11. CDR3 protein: CASSLTGAGGPETQYF. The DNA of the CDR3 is TGTGCCAGCAGCCTGACAGGAGCGGGAGGGCCGGAGACCCAGTACTTC.

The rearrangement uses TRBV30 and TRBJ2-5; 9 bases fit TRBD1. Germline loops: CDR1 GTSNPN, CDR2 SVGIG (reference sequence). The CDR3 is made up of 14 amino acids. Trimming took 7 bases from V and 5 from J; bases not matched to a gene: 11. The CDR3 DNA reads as TGTGCCTTGACCCGACAGGGGGTAGGGGAGACCCAGTACTTC. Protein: CALTRQGVGETQYF.

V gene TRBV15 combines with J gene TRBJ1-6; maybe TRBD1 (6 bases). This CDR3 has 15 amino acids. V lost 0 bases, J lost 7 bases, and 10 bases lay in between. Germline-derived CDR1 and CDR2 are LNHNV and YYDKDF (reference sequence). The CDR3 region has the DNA TGTGCCACCAGCAGAGAACAGGGTCTAAATTCACCCCTCCACTTT. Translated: CATSREQGLNSPLHF.

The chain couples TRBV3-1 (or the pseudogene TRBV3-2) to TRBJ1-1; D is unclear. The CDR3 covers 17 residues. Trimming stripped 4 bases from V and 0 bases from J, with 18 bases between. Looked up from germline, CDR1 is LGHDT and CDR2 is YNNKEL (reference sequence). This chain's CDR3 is CASSPKTSLCLNTEAFF. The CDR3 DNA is TGTGCCAGCAGCCCCAAAACTTCCCTTTGCCTGAACACTGAAGCTTTCTTT.

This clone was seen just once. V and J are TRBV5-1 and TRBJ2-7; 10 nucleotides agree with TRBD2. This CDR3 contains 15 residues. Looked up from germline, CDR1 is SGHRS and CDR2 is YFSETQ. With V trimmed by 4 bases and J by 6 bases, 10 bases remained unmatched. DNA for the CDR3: TGCGCCAGCAGCCCTACTAGCGGGATGGTTGGCGAGCAGTACTTC. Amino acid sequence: CASSPTSGMVGEQYF.

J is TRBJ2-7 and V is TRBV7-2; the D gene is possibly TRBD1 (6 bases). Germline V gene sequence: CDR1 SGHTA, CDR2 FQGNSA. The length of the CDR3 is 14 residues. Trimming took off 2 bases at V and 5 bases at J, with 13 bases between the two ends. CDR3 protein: CASSLLGARDEQYF. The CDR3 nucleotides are TGTGCCAGCAGCTTACTGGGGGCGCGTGACGAGCAGTACTTC.

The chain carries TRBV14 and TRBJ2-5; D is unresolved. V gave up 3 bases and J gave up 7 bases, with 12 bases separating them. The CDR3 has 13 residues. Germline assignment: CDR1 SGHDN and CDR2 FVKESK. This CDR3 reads CASSQGLSRTQYF. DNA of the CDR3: TGTGCCAGCAGCCAGGGCCTATCGAGGACCCAGTACTTC.

CDR3 nucleotide sequence: TGTGCCAGCAGCCTGGGGGGAGGCGCAGATACGCAGTATTTT. Translated: CASSLGGGADTQYF. The chain carries TRBV14 and TRBJ2-3, with a tentative D call TRBD2 (6 bases). Germline CDR1 SGHDN, CDR2 FVKESK. Deletions cut 4 bases from V and 4 bases from J, with 12 bases between. The CDR3 extends over 14 amino acids.

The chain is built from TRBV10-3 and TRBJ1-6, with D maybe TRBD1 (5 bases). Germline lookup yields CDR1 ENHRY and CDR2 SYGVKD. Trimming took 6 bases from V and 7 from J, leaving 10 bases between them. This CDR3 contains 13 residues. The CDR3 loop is CAIRGLLNSPLHF. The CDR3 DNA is TGTGCCATCAGGGGGCTTTTAAATTCACCCCTCCACTTT.

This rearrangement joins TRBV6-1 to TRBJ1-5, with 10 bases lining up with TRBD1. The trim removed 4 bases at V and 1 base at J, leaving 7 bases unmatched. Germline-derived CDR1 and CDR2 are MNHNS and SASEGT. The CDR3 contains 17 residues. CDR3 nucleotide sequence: TGTGCCAGCAGTGCCTCTAGGACAGGGGGAAGCAATCAGCCCCAGCATTTT. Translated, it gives CASSASRTGGSNQPQHF.

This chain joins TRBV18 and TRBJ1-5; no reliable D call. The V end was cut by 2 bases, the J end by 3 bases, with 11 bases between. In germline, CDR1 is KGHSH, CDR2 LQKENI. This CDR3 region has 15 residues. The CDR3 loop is CASSPGGVVNQPQHF. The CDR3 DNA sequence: TGTGCCAGCTCACCAGGCGGGGTCGTCAATCAGCCCCAGCATTTT.

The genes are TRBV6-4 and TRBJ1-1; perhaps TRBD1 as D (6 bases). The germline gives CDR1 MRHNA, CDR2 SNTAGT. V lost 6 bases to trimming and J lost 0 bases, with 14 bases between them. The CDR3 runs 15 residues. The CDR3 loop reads CASRPGAFMNTEAFF. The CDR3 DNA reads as TGTGCCAGCAGACCAGGGGCATTCATGAACACTGAAGCTTTCTTT.

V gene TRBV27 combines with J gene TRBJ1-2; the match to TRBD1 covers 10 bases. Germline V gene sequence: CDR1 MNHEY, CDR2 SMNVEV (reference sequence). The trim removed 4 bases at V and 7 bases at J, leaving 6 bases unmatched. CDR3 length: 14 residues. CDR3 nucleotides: TGTGCCAGCAGTTCCGGACAGGGGGAGGCTGGCTACACCTTC. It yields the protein CASSSGQGEAGYTF.

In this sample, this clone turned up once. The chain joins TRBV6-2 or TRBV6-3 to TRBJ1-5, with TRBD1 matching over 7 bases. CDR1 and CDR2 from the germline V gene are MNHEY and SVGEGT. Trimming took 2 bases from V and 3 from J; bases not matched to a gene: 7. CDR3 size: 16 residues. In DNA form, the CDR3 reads TGTGCCAGCAGTTACCCTCCAGGGGGTCCCAATCAGCCCCAGCATTTT. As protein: CASSYPPGGPNQPQHF.

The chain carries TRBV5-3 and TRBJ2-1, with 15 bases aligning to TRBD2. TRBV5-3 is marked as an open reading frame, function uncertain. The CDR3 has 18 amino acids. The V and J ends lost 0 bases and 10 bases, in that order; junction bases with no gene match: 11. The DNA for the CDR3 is TGTGCCAGAAGCTTGGACCTCGCGGGACTAGCGGGAGGAGAGGAGCAGTTCTTC. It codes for CARSLDLAGLAGGEEQFF.

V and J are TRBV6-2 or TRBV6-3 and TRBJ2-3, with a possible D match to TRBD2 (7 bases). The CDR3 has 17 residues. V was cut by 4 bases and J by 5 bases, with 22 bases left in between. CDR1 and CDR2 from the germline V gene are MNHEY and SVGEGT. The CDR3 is CASSSPVGGALGDTQYF. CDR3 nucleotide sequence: TGTGCCAGCAGTTCCCCTGTAGGGGGGGCCCTTGGAGATACGCAGTATTTT.